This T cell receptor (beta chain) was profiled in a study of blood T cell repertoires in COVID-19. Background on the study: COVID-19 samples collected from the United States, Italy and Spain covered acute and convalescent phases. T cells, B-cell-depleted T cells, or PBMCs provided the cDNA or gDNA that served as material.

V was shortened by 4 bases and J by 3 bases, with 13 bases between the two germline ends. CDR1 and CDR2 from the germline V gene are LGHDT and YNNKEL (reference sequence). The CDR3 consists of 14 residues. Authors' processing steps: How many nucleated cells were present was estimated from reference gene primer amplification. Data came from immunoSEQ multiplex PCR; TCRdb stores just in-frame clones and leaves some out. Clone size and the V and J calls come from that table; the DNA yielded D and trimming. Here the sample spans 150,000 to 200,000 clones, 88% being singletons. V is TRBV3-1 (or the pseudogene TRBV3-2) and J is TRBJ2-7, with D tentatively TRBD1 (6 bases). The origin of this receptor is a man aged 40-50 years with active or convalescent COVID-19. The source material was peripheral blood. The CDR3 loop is CASSLTGQSYEQYF. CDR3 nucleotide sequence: TGTGCCAGCAGCCTCACAGGACAGAGCTACGAGCAGTACTTC.